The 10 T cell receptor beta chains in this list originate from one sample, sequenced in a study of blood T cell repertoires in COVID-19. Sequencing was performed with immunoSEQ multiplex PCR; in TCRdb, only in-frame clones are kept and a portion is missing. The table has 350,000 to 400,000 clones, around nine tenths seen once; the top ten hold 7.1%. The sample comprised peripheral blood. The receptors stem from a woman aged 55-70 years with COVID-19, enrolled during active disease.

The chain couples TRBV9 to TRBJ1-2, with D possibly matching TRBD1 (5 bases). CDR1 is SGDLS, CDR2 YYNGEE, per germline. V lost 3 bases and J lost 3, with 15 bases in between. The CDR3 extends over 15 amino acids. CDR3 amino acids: CASSAQTGVYYGYTF. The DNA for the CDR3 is TGTGCCAGCAGCGCCCAGACGGGGGTCTACTATGGCTACACCTTC.

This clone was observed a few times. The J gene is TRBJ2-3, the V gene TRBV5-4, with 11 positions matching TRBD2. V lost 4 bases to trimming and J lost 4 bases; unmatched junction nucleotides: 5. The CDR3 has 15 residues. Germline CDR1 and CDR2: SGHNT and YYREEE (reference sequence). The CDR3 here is CASSEGLAASDTQYF. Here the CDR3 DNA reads TGTGCCAGCAGCGAGGGACTAGCGGCCTCAGATACGCAGTATTTT.

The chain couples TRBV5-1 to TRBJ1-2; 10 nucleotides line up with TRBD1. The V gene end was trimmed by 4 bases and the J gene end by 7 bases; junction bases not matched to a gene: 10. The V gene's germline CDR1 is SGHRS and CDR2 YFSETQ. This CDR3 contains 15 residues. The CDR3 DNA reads TGCGCCAGCAGCCTGGGACAGGGGATGGATTCTGGCTACACCTTC. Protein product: CASSLGQGMDSGYTF. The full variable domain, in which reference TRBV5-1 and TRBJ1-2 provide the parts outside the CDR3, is KAGVTQTPRYLIKTRGQQVTLSCSPISGHRSVSWYQQTPGQGLQFLFEYFSETQRNKGNFPGRFSGRQFSNSRSEMNVSTLELGDSALYLCASSLGQGMDSGYTFGSGTRLTVV.

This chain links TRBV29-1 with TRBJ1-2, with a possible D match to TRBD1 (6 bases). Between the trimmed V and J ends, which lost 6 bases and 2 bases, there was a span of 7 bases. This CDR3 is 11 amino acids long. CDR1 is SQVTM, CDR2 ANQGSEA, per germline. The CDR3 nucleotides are TGCAGCGTCGGGACAAACTATGGCTACACCTTC. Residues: CSVGTNYGYTF.

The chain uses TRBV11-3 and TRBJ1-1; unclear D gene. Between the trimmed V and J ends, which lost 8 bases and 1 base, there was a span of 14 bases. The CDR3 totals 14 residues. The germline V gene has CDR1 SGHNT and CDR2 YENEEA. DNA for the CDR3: TGTGCCAGCGCAGCGGGCGGTTCGAACACTGAAGCTTTCTTT. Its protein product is CASAAGGSNTEAFF.

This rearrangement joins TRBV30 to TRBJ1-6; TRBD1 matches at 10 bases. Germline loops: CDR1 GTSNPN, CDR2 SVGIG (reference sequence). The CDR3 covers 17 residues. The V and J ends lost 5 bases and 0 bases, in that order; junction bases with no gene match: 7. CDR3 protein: CAWDKDRGSSYNSPLHF. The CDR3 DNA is TGTGCCTGGGATAAGGACAGGGGGAGCTCCTATAATTCACCCCTCCACTTT.

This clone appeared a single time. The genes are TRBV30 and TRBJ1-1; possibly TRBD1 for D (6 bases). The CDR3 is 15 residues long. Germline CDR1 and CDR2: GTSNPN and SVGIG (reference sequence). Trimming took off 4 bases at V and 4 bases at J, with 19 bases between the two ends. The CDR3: CAWTGDPQGVTEAFF. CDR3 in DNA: TGTGCCTGGACAGGGGACCCCCAAGGGGTCACTGAAGCTTTCTTT.

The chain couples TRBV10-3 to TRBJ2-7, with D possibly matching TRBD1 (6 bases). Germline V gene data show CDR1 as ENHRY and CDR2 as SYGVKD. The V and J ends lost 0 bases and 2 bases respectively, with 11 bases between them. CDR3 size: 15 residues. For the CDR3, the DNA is TGTGCCATCAGTGAGTCGACGACAGGAACCTACGAGCAGTACTTC. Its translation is CAISESTTGTYEQYF.

Here the CDR3 DNA reads TGTGCCAGCAGCTTAGCGGAGGGCAGCTATGGCTACACCTTC. Its protein is CASSLAEGSYGYTF. This chain uses TRBV7-6 with TRBJ1-2, with no clear D. In germline, CDR1 is SGHVS, CDR2 FNYEAQ. The CDR3 contains 14 residues. The V end lost 0 bases, the J end lost 4 bases, and 9 bases lay between the germline ends.

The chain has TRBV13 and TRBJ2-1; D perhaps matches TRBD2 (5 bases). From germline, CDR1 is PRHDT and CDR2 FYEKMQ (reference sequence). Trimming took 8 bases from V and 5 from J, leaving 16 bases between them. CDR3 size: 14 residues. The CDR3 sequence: CASQGGPTHNEQFF. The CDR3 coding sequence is TGTGCCAGCCAAGGCGGGCCCACACACAATGAGCAGTTCTTC.